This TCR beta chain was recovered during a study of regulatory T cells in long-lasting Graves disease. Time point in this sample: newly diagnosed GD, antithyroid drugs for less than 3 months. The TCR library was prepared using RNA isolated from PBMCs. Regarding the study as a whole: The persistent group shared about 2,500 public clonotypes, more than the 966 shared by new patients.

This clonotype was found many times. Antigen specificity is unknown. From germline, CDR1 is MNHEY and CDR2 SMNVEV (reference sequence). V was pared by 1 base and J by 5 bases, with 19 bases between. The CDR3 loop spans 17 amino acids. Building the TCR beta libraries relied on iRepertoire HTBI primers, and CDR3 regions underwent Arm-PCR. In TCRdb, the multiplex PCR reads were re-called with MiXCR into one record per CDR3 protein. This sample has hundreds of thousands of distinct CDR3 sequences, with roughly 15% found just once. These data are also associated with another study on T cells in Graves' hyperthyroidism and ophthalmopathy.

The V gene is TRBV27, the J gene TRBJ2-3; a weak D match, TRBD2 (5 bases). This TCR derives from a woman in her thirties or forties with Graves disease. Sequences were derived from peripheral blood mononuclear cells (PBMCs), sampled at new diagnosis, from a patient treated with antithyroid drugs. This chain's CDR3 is CASSLWASQSSKDTQYF. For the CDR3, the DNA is TGTGCCAGCAGTTTATGGGCTAGCCAATCGAGTAAAGATACGCAGTATTTT.